This T cell receptor beta chain stems from a study of shared clonotypes between healthy human individuals. Germline V CDR1 and CDR2: GTSNPN, SVGIG (reference sequence). This CDR3 region has 11 residues. The ends were cut back, 5 bases at V and 2 bases at J, with 3 bases in the middle. TCRdb's table, derived via immunoSEQ multiplex PCR, lists solely in-frame clones and lacks some. The table includes about 1 million clones, 75% to 80% detected once. The sequence was collected from a man aged 18 to 30 in good health. Some clones in this sample may be carry-over from other donors' samples. V gene TRBV30 combines with J gene TRBJ2-2; D is unresolved. What was sequenced was memory CD4+ T cells from PBMCs. The subset: CD45RA-negative fraction. DNA for the CDR3: TGTGCCTGGGCAAACACCGGGGAGCTGTTTTTT. Its translation is CAWANTGELFF.